Presented here are 25 T cell receptor beta chains from one specimen sequenced in a study of CD8 T cells in Susac syndrome. The RNA input was 0.5 to 1 ug, and it was reverse transcribed with random hexamers. TCRdb used MiXCR to reprocess the immunoSEQ multiplex PCR reads, holding one entry per CDR3 protein. This table has 250,000 to 300,000 distinct CDR3 sequences, about 88% appearing once. Sample: CD8+ T cells from PBMCs. Receptors originate from a human donor with multiple sclerosis.

The chain combines TRBV6-2 or TRBV6-3 with TRBJ1-5, with TRBD1 identical over 9 bases. Per the germline V gene, CDR1 is MNHEY and CDR2 is SVGEGT. The CDR3 covers 18 residues. The trim removed 2 bases at V and 4 bases at J, leaving 12 bases unmatched. CDR3: CASSYHRDREIFNQPQHF. In DNA form, the CDR3 reads TGTGCCAGCAGTTACCACCGGGACAGGGAGATTTTTAATCAGCCCCAGCATTTT.

The chain has TRBV28 and TRBJ2-1, with D hard to call. V was shortened by 3 bases and J by 3 bases, with 9 bases between the two germline ends. This CDR3 comprises 14 residues. Per germline, CDR1 MDHEN and CDR2 SYDVKM. The CDR3 is CASSFDSDYNEQFF. The CDR3 DNA follows: TGTGCCAGCAGTTTCGACTCAGACTACAATGAGCAGTTCTTC.

The V gene is TRBV28, the J gene TRBJ1-2; D perhaps matches TRBD1 (5 bases). Germline assignment: CDR1 MDHEN and CDR2 SYDVKM. Trimming took off 2 bases at V and 4 bases at J, with 14 bases between the two ends. This CDR3 is 15 amino acids long. DNA for the CDR3: TGTGCCAGCAGTTTAAATTTTGCAGGGACCTATGGCTACACCTTC. Its translation: CASSLNFAGTYGYTF.

V gene TRBV6-6 combines with J gene TRBJ2-7, with 7 bases aligning to TRBD2. This CDR3 region has 11 residues. V was pared by 10 bases and J by 4 bases, with 4 bases of the junction left unmatched. Per the germline V gene, CDR1 is MNHNY and CDR2 is SVGAGI (reference sequence). The CDR3 coding sequence is TGTGCCACCCTGGGGGGGTACGAGCAGTACTTC. The encoded protein is CATLGGYEQYF.

The chain recombines TRBV27 with TRBJ1-5; D is uncertain. V lost 5 bases and J 2 bases, leaving 7 bases between the germline ends. The CDR3 runs to 13 residues. CDR1 and CDR2 from the germline V gene are MNHEY and SMNVEV (reference sequence). DNA for the CDR3: TGTGCCAGCAGTAACAGAGGCAATCAGCCCCAGCATTTT. It specifies CASSNRGNQPQHF.

V usage is TRBV30 and J usage is TRBJ1-4; D might be TRBD1 (5 bases). Germline CDR1 GTSNPN, CDR2 SVGIG (reference sequence). The CDR3 has 13 residues. Trimming took off 4 bases at V and 5 bases at J, with 11 bases between the two ends. CDR3 DNA sequence: TGTGCCTGGACCGATGGGGGGAATGAAAAACTGTTTTTT. Its translation is CAWTDGGNEKLFF.

The chain has TRBV9 and TRBJ2-7; no definite D call. Trimming removed 4 bases at V and 7 bases at J, with 18 bases between. The CDR3 runs 14 residues. Germline assignment: CDR1 SGDLS and CDR2 YYNGEE. The CDR3 reads CASSPEADGWEQYF. In DNA form, the CDR3 reads TGTGCCAGCAGCCCAGAGGCCGACGGCTGGGAGCAGTACTTC.

This clonotype was detected once. The rearrangement uses TRBV2 and TRBJ2-1, with unresolved D. V was shortened by 6 bases and J by 10 bases, with 7 bases between the two germline ends. CDR3 length: 10 residues. The germline V gene encodes CDR1 SNHLY and CDR2 FYNNEI. CDR3 sequence: CASSALEQFF. CDR3 sequence (DNA): TGTGCCAGCAGCGCCCTCGAGCAGTTCTTC.

J is TRBJ2-1 and V is TRBV9; TRBD1 agrees at 8 bases. This CDR3 spans 14 amino acids. J gave up 6 bases and V 4 bases, and 6 bases lay outside the gene matches. Germline V lookup: CDR1 SGDLS, CDR2 YYNGEE. The CDR3 nucleotides are TGTGCCAGCAGCCAGACAGGGGCGGGCAATGAGCAGTTCTTC. Amino acid sequence: CASSQTGAGNEQFF.

The V call is TRBV28, the J call TRBJ2-2, with 8 bases fitting TRBD1. The junction had 4 bases not matched to a gene; V was cut back by 6 bases and J by 1 base. Per the germline V gene, CDR1 is MDHEN and CDR2 is SYDVKM. This CDR3 spans 15 amino acids. CDR3 residues: CASRLQGGNTGELFF. CDR3 DNA sequence: TGTGCCAGCAGATTACAGGGGGGGAACACCGGGGAGCTGTTTTTT.

This clonotype has more than one count but fewer than ten. This sequence joins TRBV27 and TRBJ2-1; D not resolved. Trimming took 2 bases from V and 7 from J, leaving 6 bases between them. The V gene's germline CDR1 is MNHEY and CDR2 SMNVEV (reference sequence). This CDR3 is built from 12 residues. The CDR3 DNA sequence: TGTGCCAGCAGTTTAGTTCGTAATGAGCAGTTCTTC. It specifies CASSLVRNEQFF.

The rearrangement uses TRBV20-1 and TRBJ2-2; a possible D gene is TRBD2 (6 bases). Germline-derived CDR1 and CDR2 are DFQATT and SNEGSKA (reference sequence). The CDR3 contains 16 residues. V was shortened by 4 bases and J by 5 bases, with 20 bases between the two germline ends. CDR3 loop: CSAIPPGSGGTGELFF. The CDR3 DNA sequence: TGCAGTGCTATCCCCCCTGGAAGCGGAGGGACCGGGGAGCTGTTTTTT.

The chain uses TRBV29-1 and TRBJ2-3; 9 nucleotides match TRBD2. Looked up from germline, CDR1 is SQVTM and CDR2 is ANQGSEA. The CDR3 covers 15 residues. V lost 4 bases to trimming and J lost 1 base; unmatched junction nucleotides: 6. This chain's CDR3 is CSVVGLAGRTDTQYF. The DNA of the CDR3 is TGCAGCGTTGTCGGGCTAGCGGGGCGCACAGATACGCAGTATTTT.

The chain joins TRBV28 to TRBJ2-5, with a tentative D call TRBD2 (5 bases). CDR1 is MDHEN and CDR2 is SYDVKM in the germline V gene. The CDR3 covers 15 residues. The germline V and J ends were trimmed by 3 bases and 4 bases, with 15 bases remaining between them. The CDR3 here is CASSFSLVGRETQYF. In DNA form, the CDR3 reads TGTGCCAGCAGTTTTTCACTAGTGGGAAGAGAGACCCAGTACTTC.

The V call is TRBV27, the J call TRBJ2-5, with D perhaps given as TRBD1 or TRBD2 (5 bases each). This CDR3 spans 14 amino acids. CDR1 and CDR2 from the germline V gene are MNHEY and SMNVEV (reference sequence). Trimming pared 5 bases from V and 4 bases from J, leaving 14 bases between. The CDR3 loop reads CASSPNVRGETQYF. CDR3 DNA: TGTGCCAGCAGTCCCAATGTGAGGGGAGAGACCCAGTACTTC.

The rearrangement links TRBV7-9 to TRBJ2-7; D is perhaps TRBD1 or TRBD2 (6 bases each). Trimming shortened V by 5 bases and J by 3 bases, and 17 bases separated the two germline ends. The germline V gene encodes CDR1 SEHNR and CDR2 FQNEAQ (reference sequence). The CDR3 sequence is 15 residues long. CDR3 coding DNA: TGTGCCAGCAGCCCTTCGGGGGCTGACGGCTACGAGCAGTACTTC. It encodes CASSPSGADGYEQYF. The full variable domain, completed using reference TRBV7-9 and TRBJ2-7, is DTGVSQNPRHKITKRGQNVTFRCDPISEHNRLYWYRQTLGQGPEFLTYFQNEAQLEKSRLLSDRFSAERPKGSFSTLEIQRTEQGDSAMYLCASSPSGADGYEQYFGPGTRLTVT.

In DNA, the CDR3 is TGTGCCAGTTCGAGAGGGTACCGGGACAGGGTAGGGACCGGGGAGCTGTTTTTT. Translation: CASSRGYRDRVGTGELFF. The chain recombines TRBV19 with TRBJ2-2; 9 nucleotides align to TRBD1. The CDR3 spans 18 residues. The V gene end was trimmed by 8 bases and the J gene end by 5 bases; junction bases not matched to a gene: 18. Looked up from germline, CDR1 is LNHDA and CDR2 is SQIVND (reference sequence).

This clonotype has more than one count but fewer than ten. The chain recombines TRBV7-2 with TRBJ2-7; 7 nucleotides align to TRBD2. The CDR3 runs 14 residues. The germline gives CDR1 SGHTA, CDR2 FQGNSA. With 5 bases clipped from V and 5 bases from J, the junction kept 9 bases outside the gene matches. The DNA for the CDR3 is TGTGCCAGCAGCCCCAGGGACGGGAGGCACGAGCAGTACTTC. This encodes CASSPRDGRHEQYF. The complete variable domain, with remaining parts taken from reference TRBV7-2 and TRBJ2-7, reads GAGVSQSPSNKVTEKGKDVELRCDPISGHTALYWYRQSLGQGLEFLIYFQGNSAPDKSGLPSDRFSAERTGGSVSTLTIQRTQQEDSAVYLCASSPRDGRHEQYFGPGTRLTVT.

The chain has TRBV13 and TRBJ2-7; 7 bases fit TRBD1. Per germline, CDR1 PRHDT and CDR2 FYEKMQ (reference sequence). V gave up 4 bases and J gave up 2 bases; unmatched junction bases: 11. This CDR3 has 16 residues. CDR3 sequence (DNA): TGTGCCAGCAGCTCCACTGGACAGGCCTCCGCCTACGAGCAGTACTTC. This gives the protein CASSSTGQASAYEQYF.

The genes are TRBV7-9 and TRBJ1-1, with no clear D. Per the germline V gene, CDR1 is SEHNR and CDR2 is FQNEAQ (reference sequence). The length of the CDR3 is 13 residues. With 5 bases removed from V and 7 bases from J, the gap between germline ends came to 14 bases. The CDR3 DNA is TGTGCCAGCAGCCCTGGACGGGTGGATGAAGCTTTCTTT. Translating gives CASSPGRVDEAFF.

The rearrangement joins TRBV7-6 to TRBJ2-7; TRBD2 matches 10 bases. V gave up 2 bases and J gave up 5 bases; unmatched junction bases: 6. The germline V gene has CDR1 SGHVS and CDR2 FNYEAQ. The CDR3 length is 15 residues. CDR3 amino acids: CASSLTSGVPDEQYF. The DNA for the CDR3 is TGTGCCAGCAGCTTAACTAGCGGGGTCCCCGACGAGCAGTACTTC.

This clonotype was counted a single time. The rearrangement uses TRBV3-1 and TRBJ2-5; D might be TRBD2 (6 bases). Per the germline V gene, CDR1 is LGHDT and CDR2 is YNNKEL (reference sequence). Trimming left V 0 bases short and J 1 base short, with 18 bases between. There are 18 residues in the CDR3. The CDR3 here is CASSQDGEASRTQETQYF. The CDR3 nucleotides read TGTGCCAGCAGCCAAGATGGGGAGGCTAGCCGGACCCAAGAGACCCAGTACTTC.

This chain joins TRBV13 and TRBJ2-5; TRBD2 matches at 8 bases. The length of the CDR3 is 15 residues. CDR1 and CDR2 (germline): PRHDT, FYEKMQ (reference sequence). Unmatched junction bases numbered 6, after V lost 1 base and J lost 5 bases. The CDR3 is CASSLVGTSIETQYF. CDR3 in DNA: TGTGCCAGCAGCTTAGTGGGGACTAGTATCGAGACCCAGTACTTC.

For the CDR3, the DNA is TGTGCCAGCTGCCCACCGAGGGGGTCCGGGAGTGGGACCGGGGAGCTGTTTTTT. Translating it yields CASCPPRGSGSGTGELFF. The chain combines TRBV12-3 or TRBV12-4 with TRBJ2-2; D may match TRBD1 or TRBD2 (6 bases each). The length of the CDR3 is 18 residues. Trimming stripped 8 bases from V and 5 bases from J, with 27 bases between.

This chain uses TRBV12-3 or TRBV12-4 with TRBJ2-5; 15 bases match TRBD2. The CDR3 consists of 17 residues. After removal of 2 bases from V and 2 bases from J, the junction contained 3 bases not matched to a gene. The CDR3 region is CASSLFGLAGGQETQYF. As DNA, the CDR3 is TGTGCCAGCAGTTTATTCGGACTAGCGGGAGGGCAAGAGACCCAGTACTTC.